This T cell receptor beta chain was recorded in a study of shared clonotypes between healthy human individuals. Generated by immunoSEQ multiplex PCR, the TCRdb table keeps only in-frame clones and is missing some. The table has approximately 500,000 clones, around 96% seen once. Germline values: CDR1 PRHDT, CDR2 FYEKMQ (reference sequence). CDR3 length equals 15 residues. V gave up 5 bases and J gave up 2 bases, with 16 bases separating them. Sequenced material: naive CD4+ T cells sorted from blood. Subset in this sample: CD45RA+ positively selected. This clonotype originated in a woman in her 30s in good health. The J gene is TRBJ2-7, the V gene TRBV13; a weak D match, TRBD1 (6 bases). The CDR3 DNA is TGTGCCAGCAGCCGGGCAGGGGCAATCACCTACGAGCAGTACTTC. It yields the protein CASSRAGAITYEQYF. The full variable domain, with the rest looked up from reference TRBV13 and TRBJ2-7, is AAGVIQSPRHLIKEKRETATLKCYPIPRHDTVYWYQQGPGQDPQFLISFYEKMQSDKGSIPDRFSAQQFSDYHSELNMSSLELGDSALYFCASSRAGAITYEQYFGPGTRLTVT.